Reported below is one T cell receptor beta chain. The library had UMIs added by 3' ligation of an oligonucleotide to TCR cDNA. The data belong to a study of naive and memory T cell subsets. Amplification of ligated cDNA took four PCR rounds with SP2 and nested alpha and beta constant primers. Using its own MiXCR run on the 5' RACE reads, TCRdb lists one record per CDR3 protein. This sample has 55,000 to 65,000 distinct CDR3 sequences; roughly 8.1% occur once, and the top ten carry 15% to 20%. With 1 base removed from V and 4 bases from J, the gap between germline ends came to 10 bases. CDR3 length: 14 residues. CDR1 is SGHTA and CDR2 is FQGNSA in the germline V gene.

The receptor comes from a female donor in good health. The chain employs TRBV7-2 and TRBJ2-5; D possibly corresponds to TRBD1 (5 bases). CDR3: CASSLDYRRETQYF. The CDR3, as DNA: TGTGCCAGCAGCTTAGACTACAGGAGAGAGACCCAGTACTTC.